The rows below give T cell receptor beta chains drawn from one sample of a study of cytomegalovirus exposure and HLA in healthy donors. Data came from immunoSEQ multiplex PCR; TCRdb stores just in-frame clones and leaves some out. The top ten clones hold roughly 2% of a sample with about 160,000 clones, roughly 78% of them seen once. Sequenced material: PBMCs. All receptors come from a man in his forties in good health and CMV-seronegative. CDR3s leave out the opening cysteine and the closing phenylalanine or tryptophan. The order of the fields is clone size, J gene, V gene, CDR3 protein. Where a row states a size, it is once, few, many or the class of an expanded clone; other rows omit it.

clone size: NA
J gene: TRBJ2-7
V gene: TRBV28
CDR3 protein: ASTSRRGPYEQY

clone size: NA
J gene: TRBJ2-5
V gene: TRBV7-8
CDR3 protein: ASSFSPGAGGETQY

clone size: NA
J gene: TRBJ1-1
V gene: TRBV27
CDR3 protein: ASSDITLNTEAF

clone size: once
J gene: TRBJ2-3
V gene: TRBV5-1
CDR3 protein: ASSAQLAGTPDTQY

clone size: NA
J gene: TRBJ1-1
V gene: TRBV18
CDR3 protein: ASSPLTSRMNTEAF

clone size: NA
J gene: TRBJ1-1
V gene: TRBV28
CDR3 protein: ASSSPQEGTPEAF

clone size: NA
J gene: TRBJ2-5
V gene: TRBV18
CDR3 protein: ASSPAGVETQY

clone size: once
J gene: TRBJ2-3
V gene: TRBV19
CDR3 protein: ASSPGQAFTDTQY

clone size: few
J gene: TRBJ2-2
V gene: TRBV19
CDR3 protein: ASSIQGTPTGELF

clone size: NA
J gene: TRBJ2-7
V gene: TRBV5-3
CDR3 protein: ARSALDSPTYEQY

clone size: NA
J gene: TRBJ1-4
V gene: TRBV28
CDR3 protein: ASSLSDSGNEKLF

clone size: once
J gene: TRBJ2-7
V gene: TRBV7-9
CDR3 protein: ASSPIDRDEQY

clone size: NA
J gene: TRBJ2-1
V gene: TRBV19
CDR3 protein: ASKGLAGSYNEQF

clone size: NA
J gene: TRBJ1-1
V gene: TRBV2
CDR3 protein: ASSVYLTGTEAF

clone size: NA
J gene: TRBJ2-7
V gene: TRBV5-1
CDR3 protein: ASSLVVSSPPHEQY

clone size: NA
J gene: TRBJ1-1
V gene: TRBV27
CDR3 protein: ASTPRVGLMNTEAF

clone size: NA
J gene: TRBJ2-7
V gene: TRBV7-6
CDR3 protein: ASSLERTISYEQY

clone size: few
J gene: TRBJ1-5
V gene: TRBV28
CDR3 protein: ASSSLVGRRNQPQH

clone size: few
J gene: TRBJ2-1
V gene: TRBV19
CDR3 protein: ASSAGHPLPDEQF

clone size: NA
J gene: TRBJ2-7
V gene: TRBV7-2
CDR3 protein: ASSLGGTGTGMSYEQY

clone size: NA
J gene: TRBJ1-4
V gene: TRBV19
CDR3 protein: ASSTAGVVGEKLF

clone size: NA
J gene: TRBJ2-7
V gene: TRBV4-3
CDR3 protein: ASSQVYPLGPPYEQY

clone size: NA
J gene: TRBJ2-2
V gene: TRBV11-1
CDR3 protein: ASSLVGQGARDGELF

clone size: few
J gene: TRBJ2-3
V gene: TRBV7-9
CDR3 protein: ASSLEMSPRY

clone size: NA
J gene: TRBJ1-1
V gene: TRBV5-6
CDR3 protein: ASSYKQVWGGMNTEAF

clone size: NA
J gene: TRBJ2-5
V gene: TRBV2
CDR3 protein: ASSSSGRAWETQY

clone size: NA
J gene: TRBJ2-1
V gene: TRBV4-1
CDR3 protein: ASSTLGLAAYNEQF

clone size: NA
J gene: TRBJ2-7
V gene: TRBV18
CDR3 protein: ASSPGGASIYEQY

clone size: NA
J gene: TRBJ2-1
V gene: TRBV11-3
CDR3 protein: ASSSEGGGVALNEQF

clone size: NA
J gene: TRBJ2-1
V gene: TRBV7-8
CDR3 protein: ASSSTGTSGLYNEQF

clone size: NA
J gene: TRBJ2-7
V gene: TRBV7-9
CDR3 protein: SSSLPIAGSSYEQY

clone size: NA
J gene: TRBJ2-7
V gene: TRBV14
CDR3 protein: ASSLTSGMPEQY

clone size: NA
J gene: TRBJ2-2
V gene: TRBV11-3
CDR3 protein: ASSLGLSSSGSGELF

clone size: few
J gene: TRBJ2-1
V gene: TRBV7-2
CDR3 protein: ASSPDSGGYNEQF

clone size: NA
J gene: TRBJ2-5
V gene: TRBV7-2
CDR3 protein: ASSFAGEETQY

clone size: NA
J gene: TRBJ2-7
V gene: TRBV28
CDR3 protein: ASSLYRAFGNEQY

clone size: NA
J gene: TRBJ2-5
V gene: TRBV21-1
CDR3 protein: ASSKGIRAQETQY

clone size: NA
J gene: TRBJ2-7
V gene: TRBV30
CDR3 protein: AWRGRGLVLNEQY